These 30 T cell receptor beta chains came from one sample sequenced in a study of post-analysis software for immune sequencing data. Study observations and caveats: Among 4 or 5 TRBV segments more frequent in patients than controls were TRBV5-6, TRBV5-1 and TRBV20-1.

Unique molecular identifiers tagged the TCR beta cDNA libraries. From the PCR reads, TCRdb called clonotypes with MiXCR, one entry per CDR3 protein. The repertoire holds roughly 670,000 distinct CDR3 sequences, 55% to 60% seen once, with around 10% in the top ten. These receptors have no known antigen. Sequenced sample: blood. All receptors come from a girl aged 2 to 10 with multiple sclerosis.

The CDR3 here is CASSKEGGDLTAKNIQYF. In DNA, the CDR3 is TGTGCCAGCAGCAAAGAAGGGGGCGATCTAACAGCCAAAAACATTCAGTACTTC. This rearrangement joins TRBV21-1 to TRBJ2-4; TRBD1, as called in the table, went unchecked against the DNA. TRBV21-1 is a listed pseudogene. The CDR3 spans 18 residues.

This sequence joins TRBV6-2 or TRBV6-3 and TRBJ2-7; 8 nucleotides match TRBD2. This CDR3 is built from 15 residues. Germline trimming cut 2 bases from V and 2 bases from J; bases unmatched to any gene: 5. Germline V gene sequence: CDR1 MNHEY, CDR2 SVGEGT. CDR3 sequence: CASSYKRGLAYEQYF. CDR3 sequence (DNA): TGTGCCAGCAGTTACAAAAGGGGACTAGCCTACGAGCAGTACTTC.

The chain joins TRBV6-6 to TRBJ2-7; no firm D call. This CDR3 contains 13 residues. The V and J ends lost 2 bases and 1 base respectively, with 6 bases between them. Looked up from germline, CDR1 is MNHNY and CDR2 is SVGAGI (reference sequence). CDR3 DNA: TGTGCCAGCAGTTACACGTTGTCCTACGAGCAGTACTTC. It encodes CASSYTLSYEQYF.

This clonotype was seen a few times. The chain carries TRBV29-1 and TRBJ1-1; tentative D call: TRBD1 (5 bases). Germline V gives CDR1 SQVTM, CDR2 ANQGSEA. Deletions cut 4 bases from V and 8 bases from J, with 11 bases between. This CDR3 spans 11 amino acids. The CDR3 loop reads CSVARELEAFF. Here the CDR3 DNA reads TGCAGCGTTGCCAGGGAACTCGAAGCTTTCTTT.

The V call is TRBV7-9, the J call TRBJ1-2, with D possibly being TRBD1 (5 bases). The CDR3 covers 14 residues. Trimming left V 1 base short and J 6 bases short, with 12 bases between. Germline V gives CDR1 SEHNR, CDR2 FQNEAQ (reference sequence). The CDR3 spells CASSLDWEGNGYTF. CDR3 nucleotide sequence: TGTGCCAGCAGCTTAGATTGGGAGGGGAATGGCTACACCTTC.

A single count supports this clonotype. CDR3 in DNA: TGTGCCAGCAGTAGCGGGGGCCCTCTTTACAATGAGCAGTTCTTC. Residues: CASSSGGPLYNEQFF. The rearrangement joins TRBV12-3 or TRBV12-4 to TRBJ2-1, with 8 bases aligning to TRBD2. The CDR3 contains 15 residues. The V and J ends lost 5 bases and 4 bases, in that order; junction bases with no gene match: 7.

The CDR3 loop is CSARDRGAYEQYF. The CDR3, as DNA: TGCAGTGCTAGAGATAGGGGAGCCTACGAGCAGTACTTC. The chain carries TRBV20-1 and TRBJ2-7, with D perhaps being TRBD1 or TRBD2 (5 bases each). Trimming stripped 0 bases from V and 2 bases from J, with 8 bases between. This CDR3 has 13 residues. Germline-derived CDR1 and CDR2 are DFQATT and SNEGSKA (reference sequence).

A few counts support this clonotype. V gene TRBV10-3 combines with J gene TRBJ2-3; D is unresolved. The V end was cut by 0 bases, the J end by 3 bases, with 7 bases between. Germline V gene lookup returns CDR1 ENHRY and CDR2 SYGVKD. The CDR3 has 14 amino acids. The CDR3 region is CAISESVGTDTQYF. In DNA form, the CDR3 reads TGTGCCATCAGTGAGTCGGTTGGAACAGATACGCAGTATTTT.

The gene calls are TRBV7-2 and TRBJ2-3; D ambiguous. The CDR3 totals 15 residues. The ends were cut back, 3 bases at V and 5 bases at J, with 15 bases in the middle. Germline V CDR1 and CDR2: SGHTA, FQGNSA. CDR3 in amino acids: CASSLTSSEGDTQYF. Here the CDR3 DNA reads TGTGCCAGCAGCTTGACCAGTAGTGAAGGAGATACGCAGTATTTT.

The chain carries TRBV10-2 and TRBJ2-7; maybe TRBD2 (6 bases). The DNA end lines up better with TRBJ2-5; the J call may be wrong. The length of the CDR3 is 14 residues. CDR1 and CDR2 from the germline V gene are WSHSY and SAAADI. This CDR3 is CASSESSGGETQYF. The CDR3 DNA is TGCGCCAGCAGTGAATCGTCCGGGGGAGAGACCCAGTACTTC.

CDR3 in DNA: TGCGCCAGGCGGAGGGCAAGGAATCAAGAGACCCAGTACTTC. Its translation is CARRRARNQETQYF. The rearrangement links TRBV5-1 to TRBJ2-5, with D perhaps TRBD2 (6 bases). The CDR3 spans 14 residues. The V end lost 8 bases, the J end lost 2 bases, and 16 bases lay between the germline ends. Germline lookup yields CDR1 SGHRS and CDR2 YFSETQ.

This clonotype was counted a few times. The CDR3 sequence is CASSQGLAGTLREQYF. Here the CDR3 DNA reads TGCGCCAGCAGCCAAGGACTAGCGGGCACTTTACGAGAGCAGTACTTC. The chain uses TRBV4-1 and TRBJ2-7; 10 bases align to TRBD2. The V gene end was trimmed by 1 base and the J gene end by 7 bases; junction bases not matched to a gene: 10. This CDR3 region has 16 residues. Germline V lookup: CDR1 MGHRA, CDR2 YSYEKL.

The rearrangement uses TRBV29-1 and TRBJ1-1, with D perhaps matching TRBD1 (6 bases). Germline CDR1 SQVTM, CDR2 ANQGSEA. V lost 2 bases to trimming and J lost 9 bases, with 28 bases between them. The CDR3 consists of 17 residues. CDR3 bases: TGCAGCGTTGAAAGGGACCTGGCGGGGCTTCGAGGGGGAAAAGCTTTCTTT. Translation gives CSVERDLAGLRGGKAFF.

The chain couples TRBV4-3 to TRBJ2-1, with TRBD2 matching 8 bases. J was trimmed by 0 bases and V by 0 bases; bases with no gene match: 7. This CDR3 spans 18 amino acids. Germline assignment: CDR1 LGHNA and CDR2 YSLEER. CDR3 amino acids: CASSQDLRGASSYNEQFF. In DNA form, the CDR3 reads TGCGCCAGCAGCCAAGACCTGCGGGGGGCTAGCTCCTACAATGAGCAGTTCTTC.

The chain has TRBV7-2 and TRBJ2-1, with 12 bases fitting TRBD1. The ends lost 6 bases at V and 1 base at J; junction bases unmatched: 16. Germline V gene data show CDR1 as SGHTA and CDR2 as FQGNSA. The CDR3 spans 20 residues. CDR3 region: CASSRPGQGALAGSYNEQFF. The CDR3 DNA is TGTGCCAGCAGTCGACCGGGACAGGGGGCCCTAGCGGGATCCTACAATGAGCAGTTCTTC.

The chain is built from TRBV6-6 and TRBJ2-3; 7 nucleotides match TRBD1. V dropped 6 bases and J dropped 6; count of bases not matched to a gene: 9. This CDR3 is built from 14 residues. Germline V gene data show CDR1 as MNHNY and CDR2 as SVGAGI (reference sequence). CDR3 coding DNA: TGTGCCAGCAGACAGGGGATGGGATCCGATACGCAGTATTTT. Translating gives CASRQGMGSDTQYF.

The chain employs TRBV10-3 and TRBJ2-1; no firm D call. The CDR3 totals 14 residues. Trimming took 5 bases from V and 9 from J, leaving 17 bases between them. Germline values: CDR1 ENHRY, CDR2 SYGVKD. Here the CDR3 reads CAISLAVRVGEQFF. In nucleotides, the CDR3 is TGTGCCATCAGTCTCGCTGTAAGGGTTGGTGAGCAGTTCTTC.

This chain links TRBV20-1 with TRBJ1-5, with D uncertain. CDR1 and CDR2 (germline): DFQATT, SNEGSKA (reference sequence). The CDR3 is made up of 14 amino acids. V gave up 0 bases and J gave up 5 bases, with 11 bases separating them. CDR3: CSAREETPYQPQHF. The CDR3 nucleotides are TGCAGTGCTAGAGAGGAGACACCCTATCAGCCCCAGCATTTT.

The V call is TRBV6-6, the J call TRBJ2-5, with D tentatively TRBD1 (6 bases). The CDR3 has 12 amino acids. Germline lookup yields CDR1 MNHNY and CDR2 SVGAGI (reference sequence). Trimming pared 7 bases from V and 5 bases from J, leaving 11 bases between. The chain's CDR3 is CASKGDGETQYF. CDR3 bases: TGTGCCAGCAAGGGGGATGGGGAGACCCAGTACTTC.

This clonotype has more than one count but fewer than ten. The gene calls are TRBV7-9 and TRBJ2-7, with D possibly called TRBD1 or TRBD2 (5 bases each). CDR1 and CDR2 from the germline V gene are SEHNR and FQNEAQ (reference sequence). The germline V and J ends were trimmed by 3 bases and 0 bases, with 9 bases remaining between them. The CDR3 runs 14 residues. The CDR3 region is CASSFPGPSYEQYF. CDR3 nucleotide sequence: TGTGCCAGCAGCTTCCCGGGACCCTCCTACGAGCAGTACTTC.

The chain carries TRBV7-9 and TRBJ2-5; D might be TRBD1 (5 bases). The CDR3 length is 15 residues. In germline, CDR1 is SEHNR, CDR2 FQNEAQ (reference sequence). V was clipped by 3 bases and J by 0 bases, with 11 bases between them. The CDR3: CASSLGQLYQETQYF. CDR3 DNA: TGTGCCAGCAGCTTGGGGCAGCTGTACCAAGAGACCCAGTACTTC.

J is TRBJ2-1 and V is TRBV5-1, with TRBD2 matching over 8 bases. The CDR3 contains 16 residues. The V segment lost 3 bases and the J segment 6 bases; nucleotides outside the gene matches: 11. The germline V gene encodes CDR1 SGHRS and CDR2 YFSETQ. DNA for the CDR3: TGCGCCAGCAGCTCCGGAGGTAGCGGGGACCTCAATGAGCAGTTCTTC. This sequence encodes CASSSGGSGDLNEQFF.

This sequence joins TRBV7-9 and TRBJ2-3, with D maybe TRBD1 (6 bases). V dropped 4 bases and J dropped 1 base, with 15 bases sitting between them. Looked up from germline, CDR1 is SEHNR and CDR2 is FQNEAQ (reference sequence). The CDR3 has 16 amino acids. The chain's CDR3 is CASSSNRVTRTDTQYF. The DNA of the CDR3 is TGTGCCAGCAGCTCCAACAGGGTCACTCGCACAGATACGCAGTATTTT.

V and J are TRBV20-1 and TRBJ2-3, with TRBD2 identical over 7 bases. The germline V gene encodes CDR1 DFQATT and CDR2 SNEGSKA (reference sequence). V lost 3 bases, J lost 2 bases, and 5 bases stayed unmatched. CDR3 size: 14 residues. This CDR3 reads CSASPSGLTDTQYF. The CDR3 DNA is TGCAGTGCTAGCCCTAGCGGCCTCACAGATACGCAGTATTTT.

This clonotype was detected only a few times. The chain is built from TRBV20-1 and TRBJ1-2; D call uncertain. The CDR3 covers 12 residues. In germline, CDR1 is DFQATT, CDR2 SNEGSKA (reference sequence). V lost 5 bases and J 6 bases, leaving 13 bases between the germline ends. The CDR3, as DNA: TGCAGTGCTGGAACGAGTGGGCATGGCTACACCTTC. Translation: CSAGTSGHGYTF.

This clonotype has ten or more counts. V is TRBV7-2 and J is TRBJ2-5; 10 nucleotides align to TRBD1. J lost 4 bases, V lost 5 bases, and 1 base had no gene match. CDR1 and CDR2 (germline): SGHTA, FQGNSA. This CDR3 is built from 13 residues. The CDR3 DNA sequence: TGTGCCAGCAGCCGGGACAGGGGAGAGACCCAGTACTTC. It translates to CASSRDRGETQYF.

The chain links TRBV29-1 to TRBJ2-2, with 10 bases matching TRBD1. CDR3 length equals 14 residues. Losses at the gene ends were 6 bases for V and 0 bases for J; bases not matched to a gene: 1. Germline-derived CDR1 and CDR2 are SQVTM and ANQGSEA. CDR3 in DNA: TGCAGCGTCGGACAGGGGGCGAACACCGGGGAGCTGTTTTTT. Its protein is CSVGQGANTGELFF.

This clonotype showed up just a few times. The chain employs TRBV5-5 and TRBJ2-1, with D possibly matching TRBD2 (6 bases). The CDR3 has 15 amino acids. V was clipped by 0 bases and J by 11 bases, with 18 bases between them. The germline V gene encodes CDR1 SGHKS and CDR2 YYEKEE (reference sequence). CDR3 protein: CASSLERAGFGKQFF. CDR3 DNA: TGTGCCAGCAGCTTGGAAAGGGCGGGGTTCGGTAAGCAGTTCTTC.

J is TRBJ2-5 and V is TRBV7-2; D unresolved. The DNA matches TRBJ2-7 better at its end, which makes the J call doubtful. This CDR3 has 10 amino acids. Germline CDR1 reads SGHTA; CDR2 reads FQGNSA. The chain's CDR3 is CASSHYEQYF. Here the CDR3 DNA reads TGTGCCAGCAGCCATTACGAGCAGTACTTC.

The chain employs TRBV6-5 and TRBJ1-1; 7 nucleotides align to TRBD1. The trim removed 5 bases at V and 7 bases at J, leaving 13 bases unmatched. Germline V gene lookup returns CDR1 MNHEY and CDR2 SVGAGI. The CDR3 is 15 residues long. The CDR3 protein is CASSRQGGLISEAFF. DNA of the CDR3: TGTGCCAGCAGTCGTCAGGGGGGACTTATTAGTGAAGCTTTCTTT.